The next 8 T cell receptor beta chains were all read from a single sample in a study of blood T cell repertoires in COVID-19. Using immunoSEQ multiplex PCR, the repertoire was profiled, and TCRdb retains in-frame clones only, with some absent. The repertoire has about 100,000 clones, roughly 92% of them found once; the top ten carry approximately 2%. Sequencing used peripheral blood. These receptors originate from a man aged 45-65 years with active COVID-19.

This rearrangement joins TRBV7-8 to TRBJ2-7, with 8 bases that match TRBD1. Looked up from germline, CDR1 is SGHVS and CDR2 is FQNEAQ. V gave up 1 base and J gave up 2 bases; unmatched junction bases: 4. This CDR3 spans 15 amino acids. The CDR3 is CASSLVGTGTYEQYV. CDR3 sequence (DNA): TGTGCCAGCAGCTTAGTCGGGACAGGAACCTACGAGCAGTACGTC.

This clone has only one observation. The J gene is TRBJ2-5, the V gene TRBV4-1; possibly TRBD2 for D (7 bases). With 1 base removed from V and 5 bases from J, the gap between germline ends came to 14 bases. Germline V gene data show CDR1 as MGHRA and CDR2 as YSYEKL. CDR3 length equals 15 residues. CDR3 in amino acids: CASSQVSRGGETQYF. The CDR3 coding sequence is TGCGCCAGCAGCCAAGTTAGCAGGGGAGGGGAGACCCAGTACTTC.

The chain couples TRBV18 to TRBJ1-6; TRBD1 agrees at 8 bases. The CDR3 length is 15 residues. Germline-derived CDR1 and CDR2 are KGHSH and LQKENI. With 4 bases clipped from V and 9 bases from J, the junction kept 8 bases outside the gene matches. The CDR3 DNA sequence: TGTGCCAGCTCACTTTTGGACAGGGATGGTTCACCCCTCCACTTT. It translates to CASSLLDRDGSPLHF.

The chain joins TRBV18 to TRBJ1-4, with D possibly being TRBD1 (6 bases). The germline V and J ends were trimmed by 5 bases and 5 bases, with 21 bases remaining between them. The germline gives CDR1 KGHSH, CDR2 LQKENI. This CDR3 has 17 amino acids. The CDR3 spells CASSLQGPPVGNEKLFF. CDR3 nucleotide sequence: TGTGCCAGCTCATTACAGGGTCCCCCCGTCGGGAATGAAAAACTGTTTTTT.

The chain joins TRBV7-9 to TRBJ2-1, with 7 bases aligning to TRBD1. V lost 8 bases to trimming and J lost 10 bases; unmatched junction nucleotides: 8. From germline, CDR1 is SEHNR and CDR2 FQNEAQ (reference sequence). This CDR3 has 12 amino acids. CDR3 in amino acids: CASEGALREQFF. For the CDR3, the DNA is TGTGCCAGCGAGGGGGCTCTCAGAGAGCAGTTCTTC.

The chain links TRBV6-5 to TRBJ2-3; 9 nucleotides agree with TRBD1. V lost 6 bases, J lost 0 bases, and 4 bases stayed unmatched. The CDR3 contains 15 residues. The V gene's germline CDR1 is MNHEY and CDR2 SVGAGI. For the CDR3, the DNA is TGTGCCAGCAGGGCCGGGACAGGGAGCACAGATACGCAGTATTTT. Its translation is CASRAGTGSTDTQYF.

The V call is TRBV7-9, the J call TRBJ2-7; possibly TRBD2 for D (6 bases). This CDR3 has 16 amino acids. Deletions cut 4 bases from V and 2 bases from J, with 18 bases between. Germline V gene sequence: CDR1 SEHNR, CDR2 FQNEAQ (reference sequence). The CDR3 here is CASSSPLAGPAYEQYF. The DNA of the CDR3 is TGTGCCAGCAGCTCCCCCCTGGCGGGGCCTGCCTACGAGCAGTACTTC.

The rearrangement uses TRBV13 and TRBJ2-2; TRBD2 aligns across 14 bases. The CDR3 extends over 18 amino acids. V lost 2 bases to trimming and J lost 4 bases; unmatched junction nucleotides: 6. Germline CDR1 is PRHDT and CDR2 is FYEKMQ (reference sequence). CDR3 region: CASSLPGLAGAVTGELFF. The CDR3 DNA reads TGTGCCAGCAGCTTACCGGGACTAGCGGGAGCTGTCACCGGGGAGCTGTTTTTT. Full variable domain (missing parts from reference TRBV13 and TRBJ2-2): AAGVIQSPRHLIKEKRETATLKCYPIPRHDTVYWYQQGPGQDPQFLISFYEKMQSDKGSIPDRFSAQQFSDYHSELNMSSLELGDSALYFCASSLPGLAGAVTGELFFGEGSRLTVL.